This T cell receptor (beta chain) was sequenced during a study of blood T cell repertoires in COVID-19. Whole-study context: Whether acute or convalescent, the COVID-19 samples came from the United States, Italy and Spain. The cDNA or gDNA used as material had been derived from T cells, B-cell-depleted T cells, or PBMCs.

In the original workflow: The authors estimated nucleated cell counts from reference gene primer amplification. Sequencing was performed with immunoSEQ multiplex PCR; in TCRdb, only in-frame clones are kept and a portion is missing. That table supplies the V and J calls and clone size; D and trimming were determined from the DNA. In the table there are about 140,000 clones, over 75% of which are singletons. The sample taken for sequencing was peripheral blood. This TCR was sampled from a man aged 55 to 70 with active or convalescent COVID-19.

The CDR3 spells CASSFWDSRSGANVLTF. The CDR3 DNA reads as TGTGCCAGCAGCTTTTGGGACAGCCGCTCTGGGGCCAACGTCCTGACTTTC. The chain employs TRBV11-2 and TRBJ2-6; 7 positions agree with TRBD1. The CDR3 has 17 residues. V lost 3 bases, J lost 0 bases, and 5 bases stayed unmatched. Germline loops: CDR1 SGHAT, CDR2 FQNNGV.